This TCR beta chain originates from a study of beta chain features in type 1 diabetes. Study-wide findings and caveats: Any HLA-type effect on TCRB rearrangement remained unresolved here.

The isolated RNA, all of it, was reverse transcribed, so expressed TCRB transcripts were what got sequenced. Here immunoSEQ multiplex PCR was the method, and the copy in TCRdb shows in-frame clones only, minus some. The sample records 200,000 to 250,000 clones, about a tenth being singletons. Trimming shortened V by 2 bases and J by 8 bases, and 6 bases separated the two germline ends. Looked up from germline, CDR1 is LNHNV and CDR2 is YYDKDF (reference sequence). The CDR3 spans 11 residues. Purity exceeded 95% in all sorted populations. A word on this clone: As yet, its antigen is unknown.

V is TRBV15 and J is TRBJ1-1, with unresolved D. This TCR came from a man aged 18 to 30 in good health. Sequencing was done on a sample of central memory CD4+ T cells from blood. For the CDR3, the DNA is TGTGCCACCAGCAGACGCAGAGAAGCTTTCTTT. This sequence encodes CATSRRREAFF.